The clone carrying this TCR beta chain was counted many times. Germline loops: CDR1 MNHEY, CDR2 SVGAGI. The CDR3 runs to 16 residues. V lost 5 bases and J lost 4, with 19 bases in between. The sample comes from a study of neurological immune-mediated disorders. Each CDR3 protein gets one entry after TCRdb re-called the 5' RACE reads with MiXCR. Among about 43,000 distinct CDR3 sequences, 9.5% to 15% were seen once, and the ten largest hold about 1.3%. The TCR was taken from a female donor in good health. Material: PBMCs. The rearrangement links TRBV6-5 to TRBJ2-3, with D perhaps TRBD1 (5 bases). CDR3 DNA sequence: TGTGCCAGCAGTCTGACCGGGTCTCAAGGGGCAGATACGCAGTATTTT. This codes for CASSLTGSQGADTQYF.